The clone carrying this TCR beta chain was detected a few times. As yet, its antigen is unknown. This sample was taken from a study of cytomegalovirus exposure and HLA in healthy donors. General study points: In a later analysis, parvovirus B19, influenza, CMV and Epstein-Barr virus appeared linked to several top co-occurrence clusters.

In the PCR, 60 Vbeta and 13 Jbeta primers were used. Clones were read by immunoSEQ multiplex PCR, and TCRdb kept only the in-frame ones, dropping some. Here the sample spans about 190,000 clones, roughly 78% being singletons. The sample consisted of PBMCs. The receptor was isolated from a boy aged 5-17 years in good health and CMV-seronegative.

The CDR3 loop is CASSLVGDEKLFF. The CDR3 nucleotides are TGCGCCAGCAGCTTGGTCGGGGATGAAAAACTGTTTTTT. The genes are TRBV5-1 and TRBJ1-4; D is unresolved. V was pared by 0 bases and J by 6 bases, with 6 bases between. Germline V CDR1 and CDR2: SGHRS, YFSETQ. The CDR3 spans 13 residues.